The rows below give T cell receptor beta chains drawn from one sample of a study of T-cell reconstitution after alpha-beta-depleted transplantation in children. A single record per CDR3 protein comes from TCRdb applying MiXCR to the PCR reads. The table includes around 180,000 distinct CDR3 sequences, 11% detected once. The sequenced sample was PBMCs, obtained before TCRalphabeta/CD19-depleted stem cell transplant. The receptors were sampled from a boy younger than 10 with acute myeloid leukemia, due to receive a stem cell transplant. Each CDR3 is given with its conserved first and last residue. A D gene is named only where the DNA matches it firmly. The listing skips clone size in some rows; elsewhere it reads once, few, many or a size class.

j_call,v_call,clone_size,d_call,cdr3_nt,cdr3_aa
TRBJ2-3,TRBV7-3,-,TRBD2,TGTGCCAGCAGCTTGAGGCCAGCGGGGGGAGGAGATACGCAGTATTTT,CASSLRPAGGGDTQYF
TRBJ2-3,TRBV3-1,many,-,TGTGCCAGCAGCCAAGATTGGGAGTCCGGCAGGGGGGTAGATACGCAGTATTTT,CASSQDWESGRGVDTQYF
TRBJ2-3,TRBV28,once,TRBD2,TGTGCCAGCAGTTTACTCGTGACTAGCGGGCGGACAGATACGCAGTATTTT,CASSLLVTSGRTDTQYF
TRBJ2-4,TRBV9,many,-,TGTGCCAGCAGCCTAGGCGGCTACCAAGAAAACATTCAGTACTTC,CASSLGGYQENIQYF
TRBJ2-4,TRBV20-1,many,-,TGCAGTGCTAGAGATGAAGCCAAAAACATTCAGTACTTC,CSARDEAKNIQYF
TRBJ1-4,TRBV7-8,many,-,TGTGCCAGCAGCGCCCGGATGAATGAAAAACTGTTTTTT,CASSARMNEKLFF
TRBJ2-7,TRBV12-3/TRBV12-4,many,-,TGTGCCAGCTCCCATCGCGGCTCCCCCGCCTACGAGCAGTACTTC,CASSHRGSPAYEQYF
TRBJ2-1,TRBV3-1,many,TRBD2,TGTGCCAGCAGCCACCAGCGGGGTACCAACAATGAGCAGTTCTTC,CASSHQRGTNNEQFF
TRBJ2-3,TRBV7-9,many,TRBD2,TGTGCCAGCACCTTACTAGCGGGCCCGAGCACAGATACGCAGTATTTT,CASTLLAGPSTDTQYF
TRBJ2-2,TRBV12-3/TRBV12-4,many,-,TGTGCCAGCAGAAAGGGGGGTGGGGAGCTGTTTTTT,CASRKGGGELFF
TRBJ2-2,TRBV27,many,-,TGTGCCAGCAGTTCGGGCGGCCCGTGGAACACCGGGGAGCTGTTTTTT,CASSSGGPWNTGELFF
TRBJ1-4,TRBV20-1,many,-,TGCAGTCCTTGGACAGTAGATGAAAAACTGTTTTTT,CSPWTVDEKLFF
TRBJ1-1,TRBV19,-,-,TGTGCCAGTAGTGCCCGGCCCCCCATGAACGCTGAAGCTTTCTTT,CASSARPPMNAEAFF
TRBJ2-1,TRBV3-1,few,TRBD2,TGTGCCAGCAGGGATAATAATCGACTAGCGGGGAGACGAGACCATGAGCAGTTCTTC,CASRDNNRLAGRRDHEQFF
TRBJ1-2,TRBV20-1,many,TRBD1,TGCAGTGCTAGAGATTGGGGACAGGGGCCTATCTATGGCTACACCTTC,CSARDWGQGPIYGYTF
TRBJ2-1,TRBV20-1,many,TRBD2,TGCAGTGCTGGTCATTCCACCGGGACTAGCGGTACCAATGAGCAGTTCTTC,CSAGHSTGTSGTNEQFF
TRBJ2-5,TRBV28,many,-,TGTGCCAGCAAAAAAGAGACCCAGTACTTC,CASKKETQYF
TRBJ2-1,TRBV5-4,few,TRBD2,TGTGCCAGCAGCTTCGGGACTAGCGCCCAATGGGGGCAGTTCTTC,CASSFGTSAQWGQFF
TRBJ2-5,TRBV14,many,-,TGTGCCAGCAGCCAAATTGGGGAGACCCAGTACTTC,CASSQIGETQYF
TRBJ2-5,TRBV29-1,-,TRBD2,TGCAGCGTTGAGTCAGCGGGAGGAGAGACCCAGTACTTC,CSVESAGGETQYF
TRBJ1-1,TRBV20-1,once,-,TGCAGTGTCTTAGGGGTTTACACTGAAGCTTTCTTT,CSVLGVYTEAFF
TRBJ2-1,TRBV20-1,many,TRBD2,TGCAGTGCTAGCAAGGTCCCGGGGGGGCAGTCAAATGAGCAGTTCTTC,CSASKVPGGQSNEQFF
TRBJ1-2,TRBV20-1,many,TRBD1,TGCAGTGCTGGAACGGGACAGGACGGCTACACCTTC,CSAGTGQDGYTF
TRBJ2-3,TRBV7-9,many,TRBD1,TGTGCCAGCAGCTCTCAGGGGGTCTTTACAGATACGCAGTATTTT,CASSSQGVFTDTQYF
TRBJ1-4,TRBV29-1,many,-,TGCAGCGTTGGATCTGGAGGAGGTGGTGAAAAACTGTTTTTT,CSVGSGGGGEKLFF
TRBJ1-6,TRBV27,many,TRBD1,TGTGCCAGCAAAGCAGGGGGCTATAATTCACCCCTCCACTTT,CASKAGGYNSPLHF
TRBJ2-7,TRBV5-1,many,TRBD1,TGCGCAATCGGGACAGGGCTTTACGAGCAGTACTTC,CAIGTGLYEQYF
TRBJ1-2,TRBV5-1,many,-,TGCGCCAGCGGATACGGGACGCAAGGGACGAGCTACACCTTC,CASGYGTQGTSYTF
TRBJ2-1,TRBV29-1,many,TRBD2,TGCAGCGTTGTCGGGGCCGGAGCGGGAGGGCCTTTGGAGCAGTTCTTC,CSVVGAGAGGPLEQFF
TRBJ1-5,TRBV5-6,many,-,TGTGCCAGCAGCTTATTTGGGAGCAATCAGCCCCAGCATTTT,CASSLFGSNQPQHF
TRBJ2-6,TRBV29-1,-,TRBD2,TGCAGCGTGCGGGAGGATCCCTCTGGGGCCAACGTCCTGACTTTC,CSVREDPSGANVLTF
TRBJ1-2,TRBV30,-,-,TGTGCCTGGAATTACGTGTATGGCTACACCTTC,CAWNYVYGYTF
TRBJ1-1,TRBV20-1,many,-,TGCAGTGCTAACAGGAATTTGAACACTGAAGCTTTCTTT,CSANRNLNTEAFF